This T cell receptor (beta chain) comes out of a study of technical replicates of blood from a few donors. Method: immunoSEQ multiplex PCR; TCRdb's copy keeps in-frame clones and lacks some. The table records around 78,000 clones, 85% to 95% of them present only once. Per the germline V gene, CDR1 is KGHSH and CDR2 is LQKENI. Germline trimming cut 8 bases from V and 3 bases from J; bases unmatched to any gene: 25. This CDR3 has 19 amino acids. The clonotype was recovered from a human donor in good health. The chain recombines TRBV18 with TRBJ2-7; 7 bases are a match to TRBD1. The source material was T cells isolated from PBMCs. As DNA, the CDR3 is TGTGCCAGCCGGAGATCCGGCGCGCTTACAGGGGTTGCTGGCTACGAGCAGTACTTC. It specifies CASRRSGALTGVAGYEQYF.